This T cell receptor beta chain derives from a study of early T cells in non-severe SARS-CoV-2 infection. Study-wide background: Bulk RNA taken from unsorted whole blood was sequenced, leaving chains unpaired.

This clonotype was counted ten times or more. The protocol attached unique molecular identifiers to individual cDNA molecules. TCRdb independently ran MiXCR on the 5' RACE reads; one entry per CDR3 protein. Among approximately 67,000 distinct CDR3 sequences listed, 11% were seen once. The CDR3 spans 15 residues. CDR1 and CDR2 (germline): SGHTA, FQGNSA. V was cut by 1 base and J by 0 bases, with 8 bases left in between. The sample consisted of whole blood. This receptor was identified in an adult who was a healthcare worker with PCR-confirmed SARS-CoV-2 infection or an uninfected control (not recorded which). This sequence joins TRBV7-2 and TRBJ2-3; D perhaps matches TRBD2 (6 bases). CDR3 DNA: TGTGCCAGCAGCTTAGTAGCGGCTAGCACAGATACGCAGTATTTT. Its translation is CASSLVAASTDTQYF.